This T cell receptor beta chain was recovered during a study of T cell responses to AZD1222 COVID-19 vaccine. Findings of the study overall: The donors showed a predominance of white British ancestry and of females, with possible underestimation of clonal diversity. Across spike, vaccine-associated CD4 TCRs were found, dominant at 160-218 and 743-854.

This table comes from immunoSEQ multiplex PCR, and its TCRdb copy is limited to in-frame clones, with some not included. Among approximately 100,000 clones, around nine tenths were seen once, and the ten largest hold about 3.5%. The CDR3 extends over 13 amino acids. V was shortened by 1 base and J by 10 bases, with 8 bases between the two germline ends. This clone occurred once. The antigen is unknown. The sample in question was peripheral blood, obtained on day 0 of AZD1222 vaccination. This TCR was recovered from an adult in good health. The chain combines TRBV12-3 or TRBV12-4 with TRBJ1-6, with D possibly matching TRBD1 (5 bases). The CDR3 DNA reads TGTGCCAGCAGTTTAGGGGGGGACTCACCCCTCCACTTT. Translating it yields CASSLGGDSPLHF.